Shown below are 11 T cell receptor beta chains from a single sample sequenced in a study of OX40 agonist ivuxolimab in advanced cancers. The library came from the immunoSEQ multiplex PCR assay. In TCRdb, the immuneACCESS table is reduced to in-frame sequences with V and J assigned. These tables do not hold every clone; where another copy was compared, an unresolved V gene accounts for under half, and the others remain unexplained. For this sample the table gives 60,000 to 90,000 clones, of which roughly three quarters were detected only once. About 5% of the sample lies in the top ten. The starting material was CD4+ or CD8+ T cells sorted from blood, obtained in a trial of the OX40 agonist ivuxolimab. Every receptor here comes from an adult with an advanced solid tumor such as melanoma, head and neck, liver or kidney cancer.

CDR3 sequence reads: CASSYSGPGVYEQYF. The CDR3, as DNA: TGTGCCAGCAGTTACTCGGGCCCTGGCGTCTACGAGCAGTACTTC. V and J are TRBV6-6 and TRBJ2-7; D uncertain. Trimming stripped 0 bases from V and 3 bases from J, with 12 bases between. The CDR3 is 15 amino acids. Germline lookup yields CDR1 MNHNY and CDR2 SVGAGI (reference sequence).

CDR3 loop: CASSLLGPNTGELFF. The CDR3 DNA reads as TGTGCCAGCAGCTTACTCGGGCCGAACACCGGGGAGCTGTTTTTT. The V and J genes are TRBV7-8 and TRBJ2-2; no definite D call. Germline V gene lookup returns CDR1 SGHVS and CDR2 FQNEAQ. The CDR3 is 15 residues long. V lost 2 bases and J lost 0, with 7 bases in between.

This clone occurred a few times. The chain couples TRBV10-1 to TRBJ2-7; D is possibly TRBD1 (5 bases). The CDR3 sequence is 14 residues long. Germline assignment: CDR1 WNHNN and CDR2 SYGVQD (reference sequence). V was shortened by 4 bases and J by 2 bases, with 12 bases between the two germline ends. The CDR3 sequence is CASSGSGNPYEQYF. In DNA form, the CDR3 reads TGCGCCAGCAGTGGATCAGGGAACCCCTACGAGCAGTACTTC.

The CDR3 DNA reads TGTGCCAGCAGCCCGAGACTAGCCGGAACCAATGAGCAGTTCTTC. Translation: CASSPRLAGTNEQFF. The rearrangement links TRBV5-6 to TRBJ2-1, with TRBD2 matching 7 bases. Trimming removed 4 bases from V and 6 bases from J; junction bases left unmatched: 10. The CDR3 sequence is 15 residues long. Germline CDR1 and CDR2: SGHDT and YYEEEE. The whole variable domain, remainder taken from reference TRBV5-6 and TRBJ2-1, is DAGVTQSPTHLIKTRGQQVTLRCSPKSGHDTVSWYQQALGQGPQFIFQYYEEEERQRGNFPDRFSGHQFPNYSSELNVNALLLGDSALYLCASSPRLAGTNEQFFGPGTRLTVL.

The chain is built from TRBV9 and TRBJ1-1; D call uncertain. CDR1 and CDR2 (germline): SGDLS, YYNGEE. CDR3 length: 11 amino acids. V lost 3 bases, J lost 4 bases, and 4 bases lay in between. The CDR3 region has the DNA TGTGCCAGCAGCGCCTTCACTGAAGCTTTCTTT. It codes for CASSAFTEAFF.

The chain joins TRBV2 to TRBJ1-6, with a possible D match to TRBD1 (5 bases). The V gene lost 6 bases and the J gene lost 8 bases, with 14 bases spanning the gap. The length of the CDR3 is 14 residues. CDR1 is SNHLY, CDR2 FYNNEI, per germline. CDR3 protein: CASSGGEGYSPLHF. The CDR3 DNA follows: TGTGCCAGCAGCGGTGGGGAGGGGTATTCACCCCTCCACTTT.

This chain joins TRBV9 and TRBJ2-1, with 10 nucleotides matching TRBD2. This CDR3 has 15 residues. Germline-derived CDR1 and CDR2 are SGDLS and YYNGEE. The V gene end was trimmed by 4 bases and the J gene end by 4 bases; junction bases not matched to a gene: 5. The chain's CDR3 is CASSLGTSDYNEQFF. Here the CDR3 DNA reads TGTGCCAGCAGCCTTGGGACTAGCGATTACAATGAGCAGTTCTTC.

V usage is TRBV5-1 and J usage is TRBJ1-1; D possibly corresponds to TRBD1 (6 bases). Germline assignment: CDR1 SGHRS and CDR2 YFSETQ. The V and J ends lost 0 bases and 5 bases respectively, with 11 bases between them. The CDR3 has 14 residues. The CDR3: CASSLGGGTTEAFF. The CDR3 DNA sequence: TGCGCCAGCAGCTTGGGAGGGGGGACAACTGAAGCTTTCTTT.

The chain has TRBV6-5 and TRBJ1-4; D is unclear. V shed 6 bases and J shed 8 bases, with 10 bases lying between them. CDR1 is MNHEY and CDR2 is SVGAGI in the germline V gene. The CDR3 totals 12 residues. CDR3 sequence: CASSPRGEKLFF. Here the CDR3 DNA reads TGTGCCAGCAGCCCCCGAGGGGAAAAACTGTTTTTT.

The rearrangement links TRBV6-5 to TRBJ1-6; D uncertain. Between the trimmed V and J ends, which lost 0 bases and 8 bases, there was a span of 14 bases. Germline CDR1 is MNHEY and CDR2 is SVGAGI. This CDR3 has 16 amino acids. The CDR3 nucleotides read TGTGCCAGCAGTTACTCCTATTCACCAAAAGATTCACCCCTCCACTTT. Its protein product is CASSYSYSPKDSPLHF.

The chain has TRBV7-3 and TRBJ1-1; tentatively, D is TRBD1 (5 bases). Trimming shortened V by 8 bases and J by 4 bases, and 14 bases separated the two germline ends. The length of the CDR3 is 13 residues. Germline loops: CDR1 SGHTA, CDR2 FQGTGA. The chain's CDR3 is CASSWQGGTEAFF. CDR3 bases: TGTGCCAGCTCGTGGCAGGGAGGCACTGAAGCTTTCTTT.